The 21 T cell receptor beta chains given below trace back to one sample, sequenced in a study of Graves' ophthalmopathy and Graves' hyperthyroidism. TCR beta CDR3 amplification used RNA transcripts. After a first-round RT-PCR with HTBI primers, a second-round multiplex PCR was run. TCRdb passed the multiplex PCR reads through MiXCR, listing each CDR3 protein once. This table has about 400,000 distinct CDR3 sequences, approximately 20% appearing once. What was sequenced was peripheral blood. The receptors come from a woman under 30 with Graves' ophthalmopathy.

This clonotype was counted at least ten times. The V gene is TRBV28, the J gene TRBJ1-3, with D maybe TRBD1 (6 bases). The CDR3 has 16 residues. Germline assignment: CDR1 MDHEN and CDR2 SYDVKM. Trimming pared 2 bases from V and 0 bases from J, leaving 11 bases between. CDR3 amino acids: CASSLGQGFSGNTIYF. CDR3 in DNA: TGTGCCAGCAGTTTAGGGCAGGGGTTCTCTGGAAACACCATATATTTT.

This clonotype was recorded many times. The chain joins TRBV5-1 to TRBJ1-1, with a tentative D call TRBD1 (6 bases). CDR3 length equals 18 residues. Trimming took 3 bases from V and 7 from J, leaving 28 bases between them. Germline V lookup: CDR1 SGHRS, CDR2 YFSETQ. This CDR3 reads CASSSTGPGLRGMNEAFF. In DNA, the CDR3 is TGCGCCAGCAGCTCCACAGGGCCAGGACTTAGGGGGATGAATGAAGCTTTCTTT.

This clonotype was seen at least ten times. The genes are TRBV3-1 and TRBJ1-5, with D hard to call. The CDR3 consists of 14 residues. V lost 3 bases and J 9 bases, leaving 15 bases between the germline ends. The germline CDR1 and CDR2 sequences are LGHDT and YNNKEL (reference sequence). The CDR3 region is CASSHGDRYRPQHF. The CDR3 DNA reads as TGTGCCAGCAGCCATGGTGACCGATATCGGCCCCAGCATTTT.

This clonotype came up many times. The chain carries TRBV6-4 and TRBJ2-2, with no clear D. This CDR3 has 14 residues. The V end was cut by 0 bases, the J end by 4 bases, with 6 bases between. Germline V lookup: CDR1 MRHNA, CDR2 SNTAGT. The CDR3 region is CASSDSPGTGELFF. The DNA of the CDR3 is TGTGCCAGCAGTGACTCCCCAGGCACCGGGGAGCTGTTTTTT.

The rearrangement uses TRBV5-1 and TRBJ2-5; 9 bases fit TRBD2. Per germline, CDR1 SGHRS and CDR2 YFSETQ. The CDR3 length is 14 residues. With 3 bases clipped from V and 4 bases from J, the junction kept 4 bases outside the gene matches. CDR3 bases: TGCGCCAGCAGCTCAAGCGGGAGGATAGAGACCCAGTACTTC. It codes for CASSSSGRIETQYF.

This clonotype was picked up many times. The CDR3 DNA sequence: TGTGCCAGCAGTTCCCAGGAGTCTAACACCGGGACAGCGAACACCGGGGAGCTGTTTTTT. Translation: CASSSQESNTGTANTGELFF. The chain joins TRBV28 to TRBJ2-2; 7 bases map to TRBD1. Germline trimming cut 4 bases from V and 0 bases from J; bases unmatched to any gene: 17. The CDR3 is 20 amino acids. Germline values: CDR1 MDHEN, CDR2 SYDVKM.

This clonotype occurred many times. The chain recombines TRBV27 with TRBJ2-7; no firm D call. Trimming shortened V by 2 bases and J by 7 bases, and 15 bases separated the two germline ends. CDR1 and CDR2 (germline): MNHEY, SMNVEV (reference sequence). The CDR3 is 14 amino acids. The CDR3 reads CASSLRLGGREQYF. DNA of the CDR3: TGTGCCAGCAGTTTAAGACTGGGTGGAAGGGAGCAGTACTTC.

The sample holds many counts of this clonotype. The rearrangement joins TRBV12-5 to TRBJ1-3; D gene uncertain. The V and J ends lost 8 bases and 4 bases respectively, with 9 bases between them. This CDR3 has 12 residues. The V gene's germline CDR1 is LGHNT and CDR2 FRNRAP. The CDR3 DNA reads TGTGCTAGTCTCGGGGAAGGAAACACCATATATTTT. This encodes CASLGEGNTIYF.

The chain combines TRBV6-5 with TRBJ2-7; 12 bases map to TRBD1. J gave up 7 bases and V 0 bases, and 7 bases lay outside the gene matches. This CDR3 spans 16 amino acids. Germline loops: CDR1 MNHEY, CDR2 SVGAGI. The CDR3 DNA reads TGTGCCAGCAGTTACTCCTTGGGACAGGGGGCGGAGGAGCAGTACTTC. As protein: CASSYSLGQGAEEQYF.

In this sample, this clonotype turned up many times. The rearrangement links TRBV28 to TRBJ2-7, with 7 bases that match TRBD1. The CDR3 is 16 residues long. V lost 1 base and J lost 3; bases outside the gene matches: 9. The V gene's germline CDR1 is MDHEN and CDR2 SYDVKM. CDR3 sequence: CASSLSRQGEGYEQYF. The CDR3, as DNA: TGTGCCAGCAGTTTATCCCGACAGGGTGAGGGCTACGAGCAGTACTTC.

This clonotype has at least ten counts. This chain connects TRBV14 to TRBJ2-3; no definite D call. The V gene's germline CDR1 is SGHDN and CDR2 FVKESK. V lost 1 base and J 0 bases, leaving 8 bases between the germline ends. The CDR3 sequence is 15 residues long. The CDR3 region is CASSQAAVSTDTQYF. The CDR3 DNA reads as TGTGCCAGCAGCCAAGCAGCCGTAAGCACAGATACGCAGTATTTT.

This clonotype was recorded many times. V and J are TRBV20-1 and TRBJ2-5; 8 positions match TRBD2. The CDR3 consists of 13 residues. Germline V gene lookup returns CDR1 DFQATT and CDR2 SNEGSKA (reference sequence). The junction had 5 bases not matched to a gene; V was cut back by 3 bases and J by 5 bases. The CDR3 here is CSASLPGGETQYF. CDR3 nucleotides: TGCAGTGCTAGTCTTCCGGGGGGGGAGACCCAGTACTTC.

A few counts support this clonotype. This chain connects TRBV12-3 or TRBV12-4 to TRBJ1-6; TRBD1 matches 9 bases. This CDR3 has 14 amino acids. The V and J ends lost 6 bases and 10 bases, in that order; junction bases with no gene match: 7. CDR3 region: CASSFDRGGSPLHF. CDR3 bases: TGTGCCAGCAGCTTCGACAGGGGGGGATCACCCCTCCACTTT.

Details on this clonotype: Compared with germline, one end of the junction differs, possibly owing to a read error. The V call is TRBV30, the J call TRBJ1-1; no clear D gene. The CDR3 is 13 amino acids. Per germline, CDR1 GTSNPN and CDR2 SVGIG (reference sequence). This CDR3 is CARSPYSNTEAFF. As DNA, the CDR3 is TGTGCCCGGAGCCCATATTCGAACACTGAAGCTTTCTTT.

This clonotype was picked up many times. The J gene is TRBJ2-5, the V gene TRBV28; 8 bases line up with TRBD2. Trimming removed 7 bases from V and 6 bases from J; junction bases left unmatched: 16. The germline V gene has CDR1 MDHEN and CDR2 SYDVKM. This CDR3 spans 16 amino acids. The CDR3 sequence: CASTQPHTGGPQTQYF. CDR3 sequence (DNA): TGTGCCAGCACCCAGCCCCATACGGGGGGGCCCCAGACCCAGTACTTC.

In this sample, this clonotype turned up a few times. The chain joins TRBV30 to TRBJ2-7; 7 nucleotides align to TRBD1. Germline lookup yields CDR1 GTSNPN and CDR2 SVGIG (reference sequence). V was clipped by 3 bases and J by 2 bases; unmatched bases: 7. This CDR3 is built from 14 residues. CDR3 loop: CAWRPRDSPYEQYF. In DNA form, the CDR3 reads TGTGCCTGGAGACCCCGGGACAGCCCCTACGAGCAGTACTTC.

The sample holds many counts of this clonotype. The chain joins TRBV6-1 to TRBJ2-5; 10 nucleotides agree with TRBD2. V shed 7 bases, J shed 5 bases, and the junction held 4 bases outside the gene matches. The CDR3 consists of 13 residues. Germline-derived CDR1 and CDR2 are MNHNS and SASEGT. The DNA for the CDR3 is TGTGCCAGCATGATTAGCGGGGGGGAGACCCAGTACTTC. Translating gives CASMISGGETQYF.

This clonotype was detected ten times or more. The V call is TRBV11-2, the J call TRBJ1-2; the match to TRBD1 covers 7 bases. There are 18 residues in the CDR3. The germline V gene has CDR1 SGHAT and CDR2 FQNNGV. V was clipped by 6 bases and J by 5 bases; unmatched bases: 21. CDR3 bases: TGTGCCAGCAGTAGGGGACAGACCTTATGGCGAGATTTATATGGCTACACCTTC. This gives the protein CASSRGQTLWRDLYGYTF.

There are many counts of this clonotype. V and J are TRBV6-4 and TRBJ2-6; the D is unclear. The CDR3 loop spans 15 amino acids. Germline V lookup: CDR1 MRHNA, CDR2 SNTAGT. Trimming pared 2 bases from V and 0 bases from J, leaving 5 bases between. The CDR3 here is CASSDEYSGANVLTF. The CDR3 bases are TGTGCCAGCAGTGACGAGTACTCTGGGGCCAACGTCCTGACTTTC.

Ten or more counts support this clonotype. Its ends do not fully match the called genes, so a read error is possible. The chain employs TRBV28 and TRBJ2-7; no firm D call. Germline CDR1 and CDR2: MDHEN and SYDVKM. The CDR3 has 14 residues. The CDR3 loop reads CASSSIGISYEQHF. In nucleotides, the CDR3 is TGTGCCAGCAGTTCAATAGGGATCTCCTACGAGCAGCACTTC.

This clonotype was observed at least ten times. CDR3 protein: CASSGAREETQYF. As DNA, the CDR3 is TGTGCCAGCTCAGGGGCACGGGAAGAGACCCAGTACTTC. The chain combines TRBV6-1 with TRBJ2-5; tentative D call: TRBD1 (6 bases). The germline V and J ends were trimmed by 8 bases and 3 bases, with 13 bases remaining between them. CDR1 MNHNS and CDR2 SASEGT come from the germline V gene. The CDR3 loop spans 13 amino acids.